The 2 T cell receptor beta chains in this list originate from one sample, sequenced in a study of T cells after yellow fever vaccination. In TCRdb, the 5' RACE reads were re-called with MiXCR into one record per CDR3 protein. The sample yields 250,000 to 350,000 distinct CDR3 sequences, approximately 7% seen once. The sequencing here drew on PBMCs, taken 45 days after the first yellow fever vaccination. These receptors were obtained from a young man who received the YFV17D yellow fever vaccine.

This clonotype was recorded many times. The chain is built from TRBV18 and TRBJ1-1; D call uncertain. This CDR3 is built from 13 residues. V was trimmed by 3 bases and J by 0 bases, leaving 5 bases between them. CDR1 is KGHSH and CDR2 is LQKENI in the germline V gene. CDR3 amino acids: CASSPEMNTEAFF. The CDR3 DNA reads as TGTGCCAGCTCACCGGAAATGAACACTGAAGCTTTCTTT. Together with reference TRBV18 and TRBJ1-1, the CDR3 gives the full variable domain: NAGVMQNPRHLVRRRGQEARLRCSPMKGHSHVYWYRQLPEEGLKFMVYLQKENIIDESGMPKERFSAEFPKEGPSILRIQQVVRGDSAAYFCASSPEMNTEAFFGQGTRLTVV.

This clonotype was detected only a few times. This chain joins TRBV6-1 and TRBJ2-5, with 7 bases fitting TRBD2. Germline CDR1 MNHNS, CDR2 SASEGT. CDR3 length: 15 residues. V lost 6 bases to trimming and J lost 5 bases; unmatched junction nucleotides: 12. The CDR3 here is CASSQTSGAVETQYF. CDR3 sequence (DNA): TGTGCCAGCAGCCAAACAAGCGGGGCGGTGGAGACCCAGTACTTC.